This T cell receptor beta chain was sequenced in a study of regulatory T cells in long-lasting Graves disease. About the research overall: Persistence in Graves' disease required over 5 years of antithyroid drugs plus positive TSH receptor antibodies.

In building TCR beta libraries, iRepertoire HTBI primers were used together with Arm-PCR of CDR3 regions. TCRdb re-analysed the multiplex PCR reads in MiXCR, keeping a single row per CDR3 protein. The profile shows about 460,000 distinct CDR3 sequences, roughly 22% of them singletons. Study-level points and caveats: Patients with persistent disease shared 2,741 public clonotypes, outpacing the approximately 950 shared by new patients. The study found lower TCR diversity in persistent Graves' patients than in newly diagnosed ones.

With regard to this clonotype: Its target is not known.

Documented time point: persistent/refractory GD, antithyroid drugs over 5 years with positive TRAb. The authors made the TCR library using RNA they extracted from PBMCs. The starting material was peripheral blood mononuclear cells (PBMCs), obtained when the disease was refractory, from a patient treated with antithyroid drugs. The source of this sequence is a female donor with Graves disease.

In DNA form, the CDR3 reads TGTGCCAGCAGTTCCGGGACAGGGAGAATCTATGGCTACACCTTC. Protein product: CASSSGTGRIYGYTF. The rearrangement uses TRBV28 and TRBJ1-2; 9 bases fit TRBD1. The CDR3 consists of 15 residues. Germline values: CDR1 MDHEN, CDR2 SYDVKM. With 4 bases clipped from V and 4 bases from J, the junction kept 7 bases outside the gene matches.